Many counts were recorded for the clone carrying this TCR beta chain. Its antigen is unidentified. The data derive from a study of T cell repertoires in cytomegalovirus infection. Study as a whole: Use of recently identified HLA-C-restricted and well-studied HLA-B-restricted CMV epitopes was part of the study. Both a matching HLA type and CMV infection were indicated by public TCR beta signatures.

General observations from the study: The ex vivo response showed dominance by HLA-C-restricted CMV-specific TCR beta clonotypes. Adding up the frequency of public TCR beta families identified people who carried CMV plus the relevant HLA.

Germline CDR1 and CDR2: SGHTA and FQGNSA. This CDR3 is built from 15 residues. After removal of 4 bases from V and 2 bases from J, the junction contained 5 bases not matched to a gene. From the reads, TCRdb called clonotypes with MiXCR, one entry per CDR3 protein. The data hold approximately 340,000 distinct CDR3 sequences, with just under 30% observed a single time. The source was cultured PBMCs, collected from culture after CMV antigen stimulation. The chain links TRBV7-2 to TRBJ2-7; 10 nucleotides line up with TRBD2. The sequence derives from a human donor in good health (CMV status not recorded). Some clones in this sample may be carry-over from other donors' samples. The CDR3: CASSYGLAVTYEQYF. DNA for the CDR3: TGTGCCAGCAGCTACGGACTAGCGGTAACCTACGAGCAGTACTTC.